This T cell receptor (beta chain) originates from a study of regulatory T cells in long-lasting Graves disease. Time point described: newly diagnosed GD, antithyroid drugs for less than 3 months. RNA from PBMCs was the source of the TCR library. CDR3 length: 14 residues. The V gene lost 0 bases and the J gene lost 2 bases, with 6 bases spanning the gap. Germline CDR1 MGHRA, CDR2 YSYEKL. Relying on iRepertoire HTBI primers and Arm-PCR of CDR3 regions, the team built TCR beta libraries. TCRdb reprocessed the multiplex PCR reads via MiXCR and lists one record per CDR3 protein. This repertoire shows more than 400,000 distinct CDR3 sequences, about 16% found once; its top ten account for 9% to 15%. The sample was also linked to a second study, of T cells in Graves' hyperthyroidism and ophthalmopathy. From that study: Most thyroid clonotypes expanded above 0.001 were also detected in blood.

The chain carries TRBV4-1 and TRBJ2-3, with D uncertain. This specimen consisted of peripheral blood mononuclear cells (PBMCs), obtained at new diagnosis, from a patient treated with antithyroid drugs. The clonotype originates from a man aged 35-49 years with Graves disease. DNA of the CDR3: TGCGCCAGCAGCCAAGATGAAGTCACAGATACGCAGTATTTT. It codes for CASSQDEVTDTQYF.